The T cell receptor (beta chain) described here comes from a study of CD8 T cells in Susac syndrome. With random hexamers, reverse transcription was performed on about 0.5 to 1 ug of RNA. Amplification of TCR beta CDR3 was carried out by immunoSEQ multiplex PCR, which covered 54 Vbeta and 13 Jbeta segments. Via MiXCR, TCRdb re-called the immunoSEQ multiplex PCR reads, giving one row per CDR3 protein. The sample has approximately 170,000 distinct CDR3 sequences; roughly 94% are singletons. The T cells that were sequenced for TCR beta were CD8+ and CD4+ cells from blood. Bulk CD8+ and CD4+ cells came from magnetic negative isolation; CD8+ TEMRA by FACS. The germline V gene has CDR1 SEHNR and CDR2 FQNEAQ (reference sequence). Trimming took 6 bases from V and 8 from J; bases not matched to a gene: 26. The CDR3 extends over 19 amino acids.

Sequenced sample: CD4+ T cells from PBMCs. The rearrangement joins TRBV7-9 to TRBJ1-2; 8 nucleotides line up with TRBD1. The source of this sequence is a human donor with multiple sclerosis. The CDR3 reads CASRSALNRDRIYPGGYTF. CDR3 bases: TGTGCCAGCAGGTCTGCTTTAAACCGGGACAGGATTTATCCGGGAGGCTACACCTTC.